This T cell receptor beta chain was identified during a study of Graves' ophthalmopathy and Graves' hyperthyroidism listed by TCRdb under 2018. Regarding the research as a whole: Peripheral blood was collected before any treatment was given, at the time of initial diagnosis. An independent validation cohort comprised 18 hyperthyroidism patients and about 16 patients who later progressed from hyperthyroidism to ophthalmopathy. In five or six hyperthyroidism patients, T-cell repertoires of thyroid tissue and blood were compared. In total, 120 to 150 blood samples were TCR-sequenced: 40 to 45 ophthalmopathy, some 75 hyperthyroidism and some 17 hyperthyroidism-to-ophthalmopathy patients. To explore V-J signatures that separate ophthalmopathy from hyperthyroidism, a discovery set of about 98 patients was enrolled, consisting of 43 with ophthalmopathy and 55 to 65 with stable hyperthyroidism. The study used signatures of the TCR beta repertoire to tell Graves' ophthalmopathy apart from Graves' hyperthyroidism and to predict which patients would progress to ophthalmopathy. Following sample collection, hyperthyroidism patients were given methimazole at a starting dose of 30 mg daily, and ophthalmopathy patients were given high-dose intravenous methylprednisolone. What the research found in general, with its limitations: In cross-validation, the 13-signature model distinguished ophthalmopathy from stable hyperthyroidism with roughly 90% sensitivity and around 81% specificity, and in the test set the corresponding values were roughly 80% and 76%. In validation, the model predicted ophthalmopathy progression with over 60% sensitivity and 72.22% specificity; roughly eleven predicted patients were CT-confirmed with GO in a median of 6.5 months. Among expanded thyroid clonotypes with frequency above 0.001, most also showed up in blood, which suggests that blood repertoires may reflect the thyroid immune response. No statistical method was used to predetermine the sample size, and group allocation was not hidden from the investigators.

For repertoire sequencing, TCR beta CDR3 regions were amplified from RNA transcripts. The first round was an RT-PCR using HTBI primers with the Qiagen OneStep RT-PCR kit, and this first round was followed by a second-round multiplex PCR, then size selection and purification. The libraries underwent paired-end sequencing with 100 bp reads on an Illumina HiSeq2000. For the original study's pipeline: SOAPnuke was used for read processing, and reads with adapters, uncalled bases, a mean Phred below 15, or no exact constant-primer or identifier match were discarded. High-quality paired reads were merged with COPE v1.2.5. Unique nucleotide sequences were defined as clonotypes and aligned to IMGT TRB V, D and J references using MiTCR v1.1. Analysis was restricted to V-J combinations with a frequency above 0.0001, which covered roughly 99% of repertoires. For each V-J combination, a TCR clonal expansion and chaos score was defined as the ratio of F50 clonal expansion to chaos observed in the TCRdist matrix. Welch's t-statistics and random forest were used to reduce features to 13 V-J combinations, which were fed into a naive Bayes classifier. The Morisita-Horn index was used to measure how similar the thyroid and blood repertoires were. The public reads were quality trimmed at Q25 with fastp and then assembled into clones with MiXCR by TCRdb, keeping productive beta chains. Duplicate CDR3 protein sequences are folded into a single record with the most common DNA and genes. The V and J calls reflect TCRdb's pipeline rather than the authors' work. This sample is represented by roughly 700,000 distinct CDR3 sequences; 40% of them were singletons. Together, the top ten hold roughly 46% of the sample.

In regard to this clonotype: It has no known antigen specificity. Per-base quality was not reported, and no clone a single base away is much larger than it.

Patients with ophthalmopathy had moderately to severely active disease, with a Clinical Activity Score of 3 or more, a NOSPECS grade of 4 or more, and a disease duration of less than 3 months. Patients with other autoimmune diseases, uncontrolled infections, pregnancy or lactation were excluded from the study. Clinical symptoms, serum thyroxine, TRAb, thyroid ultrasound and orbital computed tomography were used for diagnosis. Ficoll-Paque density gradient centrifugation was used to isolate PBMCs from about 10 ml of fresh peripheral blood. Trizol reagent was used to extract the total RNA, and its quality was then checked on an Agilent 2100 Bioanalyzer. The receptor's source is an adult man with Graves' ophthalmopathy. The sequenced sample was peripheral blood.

The bases are TGTGCCAGCAGCTGGACTAGCGGGAGGGGCTACGAGCAGTACTTC. It translates as CASSWTSGRGYEQYF. Recombination joined TRBV7-9 with TRBJ2-7; 15 bases in the junction line up with TRBD2. Trimmed from V: 4 bases; trimmed from J: 3 bases; junction bases lacking a gene match: 1. Including the terminal cysteine and phenylalanine, the CDR3 comprises 15 residues. CDR3 DNA only is kept here, 45 bases in frame from base 1. CDR1 SEHNR and CDR2 FQNEAQ were looked up in the germline V gene (reference sequence).